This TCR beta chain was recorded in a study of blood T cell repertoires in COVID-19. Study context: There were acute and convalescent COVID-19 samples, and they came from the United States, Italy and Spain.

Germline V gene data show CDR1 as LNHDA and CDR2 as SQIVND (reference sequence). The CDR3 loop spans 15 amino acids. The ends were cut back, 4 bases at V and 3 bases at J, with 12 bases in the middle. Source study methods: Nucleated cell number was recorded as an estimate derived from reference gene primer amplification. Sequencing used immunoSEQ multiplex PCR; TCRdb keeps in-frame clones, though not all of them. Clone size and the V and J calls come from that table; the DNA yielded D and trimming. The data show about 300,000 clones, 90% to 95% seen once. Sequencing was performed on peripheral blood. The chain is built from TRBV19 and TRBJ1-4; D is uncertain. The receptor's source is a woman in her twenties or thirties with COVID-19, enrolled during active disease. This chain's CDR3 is CASSTVDGANEKLFF. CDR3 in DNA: TGTGCCAGTAGTACGGTCGACGGAGCTAATGAAAAACTGTTTTTT.